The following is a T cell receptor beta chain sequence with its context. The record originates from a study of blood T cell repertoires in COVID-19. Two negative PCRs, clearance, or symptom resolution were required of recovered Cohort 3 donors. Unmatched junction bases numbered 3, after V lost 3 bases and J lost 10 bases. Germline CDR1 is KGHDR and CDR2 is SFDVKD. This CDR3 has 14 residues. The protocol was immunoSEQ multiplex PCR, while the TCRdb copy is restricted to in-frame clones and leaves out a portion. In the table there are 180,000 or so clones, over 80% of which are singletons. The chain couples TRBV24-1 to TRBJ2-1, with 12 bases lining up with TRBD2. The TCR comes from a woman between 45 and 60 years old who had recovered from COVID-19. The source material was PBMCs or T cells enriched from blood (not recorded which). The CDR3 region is CATSDPGLAGEQFF. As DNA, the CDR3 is TGTGCCACCAGTGATCCGGGACTAGCGGGCGAGCAGTTCTTC.